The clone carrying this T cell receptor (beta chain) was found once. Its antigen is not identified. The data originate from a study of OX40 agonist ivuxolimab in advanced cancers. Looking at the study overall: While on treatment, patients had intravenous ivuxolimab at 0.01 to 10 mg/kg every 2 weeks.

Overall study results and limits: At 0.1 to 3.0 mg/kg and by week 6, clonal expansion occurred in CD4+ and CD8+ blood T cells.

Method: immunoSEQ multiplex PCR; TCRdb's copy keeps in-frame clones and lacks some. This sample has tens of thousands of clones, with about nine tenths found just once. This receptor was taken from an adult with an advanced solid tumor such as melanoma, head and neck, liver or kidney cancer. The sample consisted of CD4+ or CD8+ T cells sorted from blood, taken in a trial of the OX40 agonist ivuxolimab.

DNA for the CDR3: TGTGCCAGCGAGACAGGGGCCTACGAGCAGTACTTC. It is translated as CASETGAYEQYF. The chain employs TRBV6-1 and TRBJ2-7, with 8 bases identical to TRBD1. Germline assignment: CDR1 MNHNS and CDR2 SASEGT. The CDR3 length is 12 residues. The ends lost 8 bases at V and 2 bases at J; junction bases unmatched: 2.